Below, one T cell receptor (beta chain) is given with its context. Its target is not known. The entry originates in a study of cytomegalovirus exposure and HLA in healthy donors. The study, taken as a whole, reports: Analysis was carried out at a later point, and it linked a missense DCLRE1C variant to TCR beta V- and J-gene trimming.

A multiplex PCR was run with 60 Vbeta primers and 13 Jbeta primers. Generated by immunoSEQ multiplex PCR, the TCRdb table keeps only in-frame clones and is missing some. This repertoire shows over 65,000 clones, approximately 75% found once; its top ten account for approximately 7.8%. Trimming took 11 bases from V and 1 from J, leaving 15 bases between them. From germline, CDR1 is SNHLY and CDR2 FYNNEI. CDR3 length: 14 residues. Sequencing was done on a sample of PBMCs. The chain joins TRBV2 to TRBJ2-1, with D perhaps TRBD2 (5 bases). The TCR sequence derives from a man aged 60 to 75 in good health and CMV-seropositive. CDR3 protein: CAGLGAASYNEQFF. CDR3 nucleotide sequence: TGTGCCGGTCTTGGAGCGGCATCCTACAATGAGCAGTTCTTC.